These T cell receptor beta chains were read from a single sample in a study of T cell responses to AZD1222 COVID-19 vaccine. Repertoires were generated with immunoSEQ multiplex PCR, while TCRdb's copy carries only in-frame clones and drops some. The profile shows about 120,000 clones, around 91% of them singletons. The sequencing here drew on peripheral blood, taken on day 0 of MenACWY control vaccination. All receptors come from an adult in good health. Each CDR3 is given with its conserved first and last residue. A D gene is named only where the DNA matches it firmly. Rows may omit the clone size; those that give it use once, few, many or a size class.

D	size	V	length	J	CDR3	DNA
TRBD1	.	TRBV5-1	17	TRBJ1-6	CASSLVSGDRVNSPLHF	TGCGCCAGCAGCTTGGTTTCGGGGGACAGGGTTAATTCACCCCTCCACTTT
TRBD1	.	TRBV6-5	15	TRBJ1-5	CASSSGQGRNQPQHF	TGTGCCAGCAGTTCCGGACAGGGGCGCAATCAGCCCCAGCATTTT
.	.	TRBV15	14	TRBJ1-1	CATSRERRITEAFF	TGTGCCACCAGCAGAGAGCGCAGGATCACTGAAGCTTTCTTT
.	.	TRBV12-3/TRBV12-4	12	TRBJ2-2	CASGGTTGELFF	TGTGCCAGCGGGGGTACCACCGGGGAGCTGTTTTTT
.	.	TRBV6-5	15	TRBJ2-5	CASSRGGEGEETQYF	TGTGCCAGCAGCCGGGGCGGGGAAGGAGAAGAGACCCAGTACTTC
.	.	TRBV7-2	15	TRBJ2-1	CASSPSRGLHNEQFF	TGTGCCAGCAGCCCTAGTCGCGGTCTGCACAATGAGCAGTTCTTC
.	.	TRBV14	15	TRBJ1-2	CASSPLDTLLGSYTF	TGTGCCAGCAGCCCCCTGGACACCCTTCTCGGGAGCTACACCTTC
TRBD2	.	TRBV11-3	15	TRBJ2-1	CASSELAGGLGEQFF	TGTGCCAGCAGCGAACTAGCGGGAGGGTTGGGTGAGCAGTTCTTC
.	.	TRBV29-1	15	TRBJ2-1	CSGWKGPRNYNEQFF	TGCAGCGGCTGGAAGGGACCGCGAAACTACAATGAGCAGTTCTTC
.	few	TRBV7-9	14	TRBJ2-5	CASSSGFGGETQYF	TGTGCCAGCAGCTCCGGGTTTGGGGGGGAGACCCAGTACTTC
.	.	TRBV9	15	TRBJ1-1	CASSVVGNLNTEAFF	TGTGCCAGCAGCGTAGTAGGGAACTTGAACACTGAAGCTTTCTTT
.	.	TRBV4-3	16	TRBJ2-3	CASSQALAGYTDTQYF	TGCGCCAGCAGCCAAGCCTTGGCAGGATACACAGATACGCAGTATTTT
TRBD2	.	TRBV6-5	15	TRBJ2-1	CASALAGVQVNEQFF	TGTGCCAGCGCCCTAGCGGGGGTTCAAGTGAATGAGCAGTTCTTC
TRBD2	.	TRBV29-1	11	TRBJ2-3	CTVAGADTQYF	TGCACCGTTGCGGGGGCAGATACGCAGTATTTT
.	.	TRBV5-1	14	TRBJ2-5	CASSPTGRGETQYF	TGCGCCAGCAGCCCCACAGGGAGAGGCGAGACCCAGTACTTC
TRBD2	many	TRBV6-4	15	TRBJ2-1	CASSPLAGGSNEQFF	TGTGCCAGCAGTCCGCTAGCGGGGGGATCAAATGAGCAGTTCTTC
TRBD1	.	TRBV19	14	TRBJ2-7	CASSNRGRRDEQYF	TGTGCCAGTAGTAACAGGGGGCGCCGAGACGAGCAGTACTTC
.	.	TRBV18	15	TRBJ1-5	CASSSPGTLNQPQHF	TGTGCCAGCTCATCCCCCGGGACGCTCAATCAGCCCCAGCATTTT
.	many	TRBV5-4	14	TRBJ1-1	CASSLRGFNTEAFF	TGTGCCAGCAGCTTGCGGGGTTTCAACACTGAAGCTTTCTTT
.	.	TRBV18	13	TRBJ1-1	CASSPGGNTEAFF	TGTGCCAGCTCACCAGGGGGTAATACTGAAGCTTTCTTT
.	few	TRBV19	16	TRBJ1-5	CASSTSVGPSNQPQHF	TGTGCCAGTAGTACCTCGGTTGGGCCGAGCAATCAGCCCCAGCATTTT
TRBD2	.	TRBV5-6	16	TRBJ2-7	CASTYTGTSGTYEQYF	TGTGCCAGCACCTACACGGGGACTAGCGGGACCTACGAGCAGTACTTC
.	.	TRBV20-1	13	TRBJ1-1	CSASVLPSAEAFF	TGCAGTGCTAGTGTGCTACCCTCGGCTGAAGCTTTCTTT
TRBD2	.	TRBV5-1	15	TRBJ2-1	CASSLPRTSGDEQFF	TGCGCCAGCAGCTTGCCCCGGACTAGCGGGGATGAGCAGTTCTTC
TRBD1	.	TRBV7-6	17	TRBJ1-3	CASSLVGTGGSGNTIYF	TGTGCCAGCAGCTTAGTGGGGACAGGAGGTTCTGGAAACACCATATATTTT
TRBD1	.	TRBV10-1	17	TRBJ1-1	CASASPGQEEWDTEAFF	TGCGCCAGCGCAAGCCCGGGACAGGAGGAGTGGGACACTGAAGCTTTCTTT
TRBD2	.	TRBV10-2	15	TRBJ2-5	CASSESGAGRWTQYF	TGCGCCAGCAGTGAGTCAGGAGCGGGGCGGTGGACCCAGTACTTC
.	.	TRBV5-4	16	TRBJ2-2	CASSLEGGSNTGELFF	TGTGCCAGCAGCTTGGAAGGGGGATCGAACACCGGGGAGCTGTTTTTT
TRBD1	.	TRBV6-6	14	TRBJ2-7	CASSTGTGPYEQYF	TGTGCCAGCAGTACCGGGACAGGACCTTACGAGCAGTACTTC